Listed below are T cell receptor beta chains from one sample, sequenced in a study of blood T cell repertoires in COVID-19. Method: immunoSEQ multiplex PCR; TCRdb's copy keeps in-frame clones and lacks some. The table lists roughly 250,000 clones, about four fifths of them singletons. The sequenced sample consisted of peripheral blood. These receptors were taken from an older person with COVID-19, enrolled during active disease. Both conserved end residues are trimmed from each CDR3. The order of the fields is J gene, V gene, CDR3 protein.

TRBJ2-5 TRBV6-2/TRBV6-3 ASSYSGHRDRVDETQY
TRBJ2-6 TRBV9 ASSEQPSAAGANVLT
TRBJ2-1 TRBV2 ASSYASGVNPSYNEQF
TRBJ2-7 TRBV19 ASSISDRWGYEQY
TRBJ1-2 TRBV29-1 SVGQGITDGYT
TRBJ2-6 TRBV6-1 ASSEVTSQSGANVLT
TRBJ2-7 TRBV13 ASSLGRGSSYEQY
TRBJ1-5 TRBV29-1 SVGDRGNQPQH
TRBJ1-3 TRBV28 ASSPPGQSRNTIY
TRBJ2-7 TRBV29-1 SVVMRTGTYEQY
TRBJ1-6 TRBV6-5 ASSYFHRDIGSPLH
TRBJ1-5 TRBV7-9 ASSLPEPNQPQH
TRBJ2-2 TRBV5-1 ASTPDSFTGELF
TRBJ1-3 TRBV3-1/TRBV3-2 ASSQEPGGNGGNTIY